These 27 T cell receptor beta chains originate from one sample sequenced in a study of cytomegalovirus exposure and HLA in healthy donors. PCR primers comprised 60 Vbeta and 13 Jbeta primers. Method: immunoSEQ multiplex PCR; TCRdb's copy keeps in-frame clones and lacks some. The data show some 180,000 clones, with around 80% seen just once and less than 2% held by the top ten. Sequencing was carried out using PBMCs. These receptors all stem from a woman in her late teens or twenties in good health and CMV-seronegative.

The chain recombines TRBV7-9 with TRBJ2-1, with 9 bases aligning to TRBD2. V trimming: 0 bases; J trimming: 8 bases; junction bases outside the gene matches: 5. This CDR3 spans 15 amino acids. The germline V gene has CDR1 SEHNR and CDR2 FQNEAQ (reference sequence). CDR3 in DNA: TGTGCCAGCAGCTTAGCCGTAGCGGGAGTCCATGAGCAGTTCTTC. The encoded protein is CASSLAVAGVHEQFF.

The rearrangement joins TRBV6-5 to TRBJ2-7; 9 bases fit TRBD2. There are 15 residues in the CDR3. The J segment lost 2 bases and the V segment lost 0 bases, leaving 2 bases of the junction unmatched. Germline CDR1 and CDR2: MNHEY and SVGAGI. CDR3 nucleotides: TGTGCCAGCAGTTACTCCTTAGCGGGAGCCTACGAGCAGTACTTC. Translated, it gives CASSYSLAGAYEQYF.

The V call is TRBV19, the J call TRBJ2-1; 10 nucleotides match TRBD2. J gave up 4 bases and V 5 bases, and 8 bases lay outside the gene matches. Germline V gene data show CDR1 as LNHDA and CDR2 as SQIVND (reference sequence). The length of the CDR3 is 16 residues. The DNA of the CDR3 is TGTGCCAGTAGTCCTCTAGCGGGAGTAGGATACAATGAGCAGTTCTTC. Its protein product is CASSPLAGVGYNEQFF.

The sample holds one count of this clone. The V gene is TRBV2, the J gene TRBJ2-1; TRBD2 matches at 9 bases. This CDR3 has 14 residues. The germline V gene has CDR1 SNHLY and CDR2 FYNNEI. The ends lost 8 bases at V and 4 bases at J; junction bases unmatched: 6. As DNA, the CDR3 is TGTGCCAGCCACCTGAGCGGGGGGTACAATGAGCAGTTCTTC. As protein: CASHLSGGYNEQFF.

The CDR3 here is CASSLAGGRETQYF. DNA for the CDR3: TGTGCCAGCAGCTTGGCGGGGGGCCGTGAGACCCAGTACTTC. The genes are TRBV7-9 and TRBJ2-5, with 8 bases fitting TRBD2. CDR1 is SEHNR, CDR2 FQNEAQ, per germline (reference sequence). There are 14 residues in the CDR3. J was trimmed by 5 bases and V by 3 bases; bases with no gene match: 5.

V gene TRBV5-1 combines with J gene TRBJ1-4; D remains ambiguous. The CDR3 has 12 residues. V lost 7 bases, J lost 0 bases, and 4 bases lay in between. Germline V lookup: CDR1 SGHRS, CDR2 YFSETQ. CDR3 DNA: TGCGCCAGCCGCGCAACTAATGAAAAACTGTTTTTT. Translating gives CASRATNEKLFF.

V gene TRBV4-3 combines with J gene TRBJ2-6; 7 positions match TRBD2. The CDR3 runs 21 residues. V trimming: 0 bases; J trimming: 0 bases; junction bases outside the gene matches: 14. CDR1 is LGHNA, CDR2 YSLEER, per germline. This CDR3 reads CASSQDLEPKAGHSGANVLTF. The CDR3 region has the DNA TGCGCCAGCAGCCAAGATCTTGAACCCAAAGCGGGGCACTCTGGGGCCAACGTCCTGACTTTC.

The chain links TRBV19 to TRBJ1-2; D gene uncertain. This CDR3 spans 16 amino acids. Trimming shortened V by 7 bases and J by 4 bases, and 22 bases separated the two germline ends. The germline gives CDR1 LNHDA, CDR2 SQIVND (reference sequence). The CDR3 protein is CASTLWMTGGSYGYTF. The CDR3 DNA reads as TGTGCCAGTACCCTTTGGATGACCGGAGGGAGCTATGGCTACACCTTC.

This rearrangement joins TRBV28 to TRBJ1-3; 8 positions agree with TRBD1. CDR1 is MDHEN, CDR2 SYDVKM, per germline. CDR3 length equals 15 residues. V dropped 6 bases and J dropped 3; count of bases not matched to a gene: 7. The CDR3 DNA reads TGTGCCAGCAGATATACAGGGGGAAGTGGAAACACCATATATTTT. As protein: CASRYTGGSGNTIYF.

The chain is built from TRBV5-4 and TRBJ2-7; maybe TRBD2 (6 bases). Germline V CDR1 and CDR2: SGHNT, YYREEE (reference sequence). V lost 4 bases to trimming and J lost 4 bases, with 18 bases between them. CDR3 length: 15 amino acids. CDR3: CASSLGREDRYEQYF. The CDR3 nucleotides are TGTGCCAGCAGCCTGGGCAGGGAGGACCGGTACGAGCAGTACTTC. The variable domain in full, with the rest retrieved from reference TRBV5-4 and TRBJ2-7, is ETGVTQSPTHLIKTRGQQVTLRCSSQSGHNTVSWYQQALGQGPQFIFQYYREEENGRGNFPPRFSGLQFPNYSSELNVNALELDDSALYLCASSLGREDRYEQYFGPGTRLTVT.

This chain joins TRBV7-2 and TRBJ2-5, with 10 positions matching TRBD2. Judging by the DNA end, TRBJ2-7 fits better; the J call may be wrong. The V gene's germline CDR1 is SGHTA and CDR2 FQGNSA. The length of the CDR3 is 14 residues. CDR3 sequence reads: CASEELAGDYEQYF. The CDR3 DNA reads TGTGCCAGCGAGGAGCTAGCGGGAGACTACGAGCAGTACTTC.

The rearrangement joins TRBV14 to TRBJ2-1, with 7 bases aligning to TRBD2. The CDR3 has 15 residues. Germline CDR1 and CDR2: SGHDN and FVKESK. The V segment lost 6 bases and the J segment 3 bases; nucleotides outside the gene matches: 8. The CDR3 DNA reads as TGTGCCAGCAGTGGGCGGGAGATGGGCTACAATGAGCAGTTCTTC. The encoded protein is CASSGREMGYNEQFF.

This clone was recorded a few times. V usage is TRBV5-4 and J usage is TRBJ2-1; 7 bases match TRBD2. The V and J ends lost 2 bases and 7 bases, in that order; junction bases with no gene match: 12. The length of the CDR3 is 16 residues. Germline assignment: CDR1 SGHNT and CDR2 YYREEE (reference sequence). The CDR3 spells CASSFSSLAGINEQFF. CDR3 nucleotides: TGTGCCAGCAGCTTTTCGAGTTTAGCGGGTATTAATGAGCAGTTCTTC.

The V gene is TRBV27, the J gene TRBJ2-3; 9 bases align to TRBD1. Germline loops: CDR1 MNHEY, CDR2 SMNVEV (reference sequence). V shed 5 bases and J 7 bases; nucleotides not matched to a gene: 13. This CDR3 region has 16 residues. The CDR3 DNA reads TGTGCCAGCAGTCTGACAACCGGGACAGGGCTATATACGCAGTATTTT. Its protein product is CASSLTTGTGLYTQYF.

The V and J genes are TRBV27 and TRBJ1-1; 8 nucleotides align to TRBD1. The CDR3 covers 16 residues. J lost 4 bases, V lost 5 bases, and 12 bases had no gene match. Germline V gene lookup returns CDR1 MNHEY and CDR2 SMNVEV (reference sequence). CDR3 in amino acids: CASSLRQGTGGTEAFF. The CDR3 DNA sequence: TGTGCCAGCAGTCTCCGACAGGGGACTGGTGGCACTGAAGCTTTCTTT.

The J gene is TRBJ1-2, the V gene TRBV12-5; 9 nucleotides match TRBD1. The junction had 10 bases not matched to a gene; V was cut back by 1 base and J by 7 bases. There are 16 residues in the CDR3. Looked up from germline, CDR1 is LGHNT and CDR2 is FRNRAP. The CDR3 region is CASGLAPPGTGFGYTF. As DNA, the CDR3 is TGTGCTAGTGGTTTGGCACCGCCCGGGACAGGGTTTGGCTACACCTTC.

V and J are TRBV14 and TRBJ2-2; 9 bases line up with TRBD1. There are 17 residues in the CDR3. J was trimmed by 5 bases and V by 6 bases; bases with no gene match: 13. Germline V gene data show CDR1 as SGHDN and CDR2 as FVKESK. The CDR3 region is CASRLPLGQGRTGELFF. Here the CDR3 DNA reads TGTGCCAGCAGACTCCCCTTAGGACAGGGGAGGACCGGGGAGCTGTTTTTT.

On this clone itself: One end of the junction is discordant with germline, which a read error may explain. The chain is built from TRBV7-9 and TRBJ1-4, with D possibly matching TRBD1 (6 bases). CDR1 is SEHNR, CDR2 FQNEAQ, per germline (reference sequence). This CDR3 is 16 amino acids long. The CDR3 sequence: CSSSSTAKGVGEKLFF. In nucleotides, the CDR3 is TGTTCCAGCAGCTCGACCGCCAAGGGGGTGGGAGAAAAACTGTTTTTT.

To note about this clone: The junction shows a germline mismatch at one end, possibly a read error. The CDR3 DNA is TGTTCCAGCAGCCACTATAGCGGGAGCGTATTTTCCGGGGAGCTGTTTTTT. Translated: CSSSHYSGSVFSGELFF. The gene calls are TRBV7-9 and TRBJ2-2, with TRBD2 matching 9 bases. The CDR3 runs to 17 residues. Germline V gene data show CDR1 as SEHNR and CDR2 as FQNEAQ (reference sequence).

The chain employs TRBV7-2 and TRBJ1-2; tentative D call: TRBD1 (6 bases). This CDR3 is 15 amino acids long. V was trimmed by 5 bases and J by 0 bases, leaving 13 bases between them. CDR1 is SGHTA, CDR2 FQGNSA, per germline. CDR3 sequence reads: CASSPPGESNYGYTF. DNA for the CDR3: TGTGCCAGCAGCCCTCCAGGGGAATCTAACTATGGCTACACCTTC.

The CDR3 loop reads CASSLPTDYGYTF. The DNA of the CDR3 is TGTGCCAGCAGTCTACCCACGGACTATGGCTACACCTTC. The gene calls are TRBV6-5 and TRBJ1-2; D gene unclear. The V end was cut by 5 bases, the J end by 3 bases, with 10 bases between. The germline V gene encodes CDR1 MNHEY and CDR2 SVGAGI. This CDR3 is built from 13 residues.

The chain carries TRBV14 and TRBJ2-2, with TRBD1 identical over 8 bases. With V trimmed by 6 bases and J by 1 base, 7 bases remained unmatched. CDR1 and CDR2 from the germline V gene are SGHDN and FVKESK. The CDR3 runs 16 residues. The CDR3, as DNA: TGTGCCAGCAGGACCGACAGGGGTGAGAACACCGGGGAGCTGTTTTTT. Its translation: CASRTDRGENTGELFF.

The rearrangement joins TRBV25-1 to TRBJ2-5; 10 bases line up with TRBD1. Germline CDR1 and CDR2: MGHDK and SYGVNS. The CDR3 sequence is 14 residues long. J lost 5 bases, V lost 5 bases, and 5 bases had no gene match. The CDR3 spells CASSPTDRGETQYF. DNA for the CDR3: TGTGCCAGCAGTCCAACGGACAGGGGGGAGACCCAGTACTTC. Full variable domain (missing parts from reference TRBV25-1 and TRBJ2-5): EADIYQTPRYLVIGTGKKITLECSQTMGHDKMYWYQQDPGMELHLIHYSYGVNSTEKGDLSSESTVSRIRTEHFPLTLESARPSHTSQYLCASSPTDRGETQYFGPGTRLLVL.

The CDR3 DNA reads TGTGCCAGCAGCTTAATAGCGGGAGTGGGGTACAATGAGCAGTTCTTC. Translation gives CASSLIAGVGYNEQFF. J is TRBJ2-1 and V is TRBV5-4; 9 bases are shared with TRBD2. The V gene's germline CDR1 is SGHNT and CDR2 YYREEE (reference sequence). Germline trimming cut 2 bases from V and 4 bases from J; bases unmatched to any gene: 7. The CDR3 spans 16 residues.

The V gene is TRBV18, the J gene TRBJ2-2; 7 bases align to TRBD1. The CDR3 totals 16 residues. Trimming cost V 2 bases and J 6 bases; bases outside gene matches: 9. The V gene's germline CDR1 is KGHSH and CDR2 LQKENI. The CDR3 here is CASSPSQTGIPGELFF. CDR3 nucleotide sequence: TGTGCCAGCTCACCATCTCAGACAGGGATCCCCGGGGAGCTGTTTTTT.

The V call is TRBV21-1, the J call TRBJ1-5. TRBV21-1 constitutes a pseudogene. The CDR3 consists of 17 residues. The CDR3 DNA follows: TGTGCCAGCAGCAAAAAGTGGGCGGGATGGAACAATCAGCCCCAGCATTTT. Translated: CASSKKWAGWNNQPQHF.

The chain joins TRBV27 to TRBJ2-7; TRBD2 is a possible D gene (5 bases). CDR1 and CDR2 from the germline V gene are MNHEY and SMNVEV (reference sequence). V shed 5 bases and J shed 7 bases, with 15 bases lying between them. The CDR3 has 13 amino acids. The CDR3 bases are TGTGCCAGCAGTCCCGGGATGATTTGGGAGCAGTACTTC. This encodes CASSPGMIWEQYF.